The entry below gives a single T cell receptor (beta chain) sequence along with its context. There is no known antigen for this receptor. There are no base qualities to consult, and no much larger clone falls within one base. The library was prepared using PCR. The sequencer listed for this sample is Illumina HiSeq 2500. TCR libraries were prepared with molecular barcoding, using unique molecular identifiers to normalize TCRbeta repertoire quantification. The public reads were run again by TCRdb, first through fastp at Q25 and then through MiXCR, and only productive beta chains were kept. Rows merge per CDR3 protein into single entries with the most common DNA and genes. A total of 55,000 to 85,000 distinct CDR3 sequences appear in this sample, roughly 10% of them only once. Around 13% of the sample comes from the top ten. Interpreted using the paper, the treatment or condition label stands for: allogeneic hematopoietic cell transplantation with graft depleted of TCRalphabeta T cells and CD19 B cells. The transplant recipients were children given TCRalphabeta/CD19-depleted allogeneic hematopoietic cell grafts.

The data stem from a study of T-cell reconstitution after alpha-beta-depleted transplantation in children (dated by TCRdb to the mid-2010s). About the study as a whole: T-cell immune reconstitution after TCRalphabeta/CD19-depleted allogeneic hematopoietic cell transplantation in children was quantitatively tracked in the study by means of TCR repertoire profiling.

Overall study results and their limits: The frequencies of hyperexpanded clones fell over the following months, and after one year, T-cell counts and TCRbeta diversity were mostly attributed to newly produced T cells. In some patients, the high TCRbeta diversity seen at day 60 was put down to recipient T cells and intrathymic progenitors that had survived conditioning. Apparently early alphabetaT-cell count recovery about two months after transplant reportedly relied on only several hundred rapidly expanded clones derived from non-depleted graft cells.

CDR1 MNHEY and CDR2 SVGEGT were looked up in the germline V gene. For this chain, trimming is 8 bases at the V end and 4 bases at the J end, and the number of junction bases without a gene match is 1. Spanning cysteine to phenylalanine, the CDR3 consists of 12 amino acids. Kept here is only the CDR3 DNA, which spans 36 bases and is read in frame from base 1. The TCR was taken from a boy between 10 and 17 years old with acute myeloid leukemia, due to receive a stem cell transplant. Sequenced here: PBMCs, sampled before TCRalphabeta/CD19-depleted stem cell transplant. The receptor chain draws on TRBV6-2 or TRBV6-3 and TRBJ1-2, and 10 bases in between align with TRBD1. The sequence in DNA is TGTGCCAGCCGGACAGGGGGCTATGGCTACACCTTC. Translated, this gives CASRTGGYGYTF.